In its sample, the clone carrying this T cell receptor (beta chain) was seen many times. The data were obtained in a study of regulatory T cells in long-lasting Graves disease. Germline loops: CDR1 MDHEN, CDR2 SYDVKM. Trimming removed 8 bases at V and 4 bases at J, with 25 bases between. The CDR3 sequence is 17 residues long. Arm-PCR of CDR3 regions and iRepertoire HTBI primers were used to build TCR beta libraries. One entry per CDR3 protein, called by TCRdb with MiXCR from the multiplex PCR reads. The table includes about 530,000 distinct CDR3 sequences, about 16% detected once. As to time point: newly diagnosed GD, antithyroid drugs for less than 3 months. The authors made the TCR library using RNA they extracted from PBMCs. These records were also assigned to another study, of T cells in Graves' hyperthyroidism and ophthalmopathy. That source reports: Patients aged 18 to 65 had newly diagnosed hyperthyroidism of under 2 months' duration. In the first-round RT-PCR of the TCR CDR3, the HTBI primer set was used. The majority of expanded thyroid clonotypes above 0.001 also appeared in blood.

Sequencing was performed on peripheral blood mononuclear cells (PBMCs), taken at new diagnosis, from a patient treated with antithyroid drugs. This receptor was taken from a woman between 40 and 65 years old with Graves disease. This sequence joins TRBV28 and TRBJ2-3, with TRBD2 as a possible D gene (5 bases). CDR3 sequence (DNA): TGTGCCAGCCCCCCCGAGGGAAGGGCGGATCGGGCAGATACGCAGTATTTT. It is translated as CASPPEGRADRADTQYF.